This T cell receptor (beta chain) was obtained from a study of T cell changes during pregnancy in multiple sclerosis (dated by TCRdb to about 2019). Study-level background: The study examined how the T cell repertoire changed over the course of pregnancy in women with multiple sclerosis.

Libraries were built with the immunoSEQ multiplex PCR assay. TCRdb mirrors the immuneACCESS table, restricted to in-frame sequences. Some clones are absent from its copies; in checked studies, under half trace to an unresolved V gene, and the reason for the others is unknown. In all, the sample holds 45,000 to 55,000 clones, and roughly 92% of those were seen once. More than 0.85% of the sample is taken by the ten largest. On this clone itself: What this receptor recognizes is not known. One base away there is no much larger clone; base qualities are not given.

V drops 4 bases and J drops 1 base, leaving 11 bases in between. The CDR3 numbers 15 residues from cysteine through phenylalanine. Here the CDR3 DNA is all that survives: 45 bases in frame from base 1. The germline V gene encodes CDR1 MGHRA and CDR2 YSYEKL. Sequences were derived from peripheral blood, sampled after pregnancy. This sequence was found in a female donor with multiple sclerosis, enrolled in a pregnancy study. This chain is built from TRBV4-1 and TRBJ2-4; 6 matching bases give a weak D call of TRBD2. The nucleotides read TGCGCCAGCAGCCCTCCGGGGGTGGCCAAAAACATTCAGTACTTC. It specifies CASSPPGVAKNIQYF.